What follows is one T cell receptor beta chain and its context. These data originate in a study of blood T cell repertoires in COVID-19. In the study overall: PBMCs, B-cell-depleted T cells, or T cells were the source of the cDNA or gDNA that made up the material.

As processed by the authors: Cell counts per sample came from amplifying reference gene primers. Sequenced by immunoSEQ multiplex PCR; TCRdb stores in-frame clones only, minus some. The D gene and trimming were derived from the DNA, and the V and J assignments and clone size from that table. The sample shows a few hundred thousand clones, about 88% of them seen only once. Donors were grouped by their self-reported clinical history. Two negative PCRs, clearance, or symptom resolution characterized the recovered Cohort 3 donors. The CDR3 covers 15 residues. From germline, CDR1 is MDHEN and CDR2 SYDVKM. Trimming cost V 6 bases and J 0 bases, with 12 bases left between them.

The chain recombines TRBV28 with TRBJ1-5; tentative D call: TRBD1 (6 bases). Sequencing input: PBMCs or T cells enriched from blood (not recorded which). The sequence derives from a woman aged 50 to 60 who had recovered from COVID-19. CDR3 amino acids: CASSTGQNSNQPQHF. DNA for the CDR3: TGTGCCAGCAGCACTGGACAGAATAGCAATCAGCCCCAGCATTTT.